The rows below give T cell receptor beta chains drawn from one sample of a study of radiotherapy plus CTLA-4 blockade in lung cancer. The data were produced by immunoSEQ multiplex PCR, yet TCRdb's version contains in-frame clones alone and is incomplete. Counted here are roughly 100,000 clones, about 83% occurring once; the ten biggest clones make up under 2.5%. Sequences were derived from peripheral blood, sampled from a patient treated with radiotherapy plus ipilimumab. The receptors come from a human donor with non-small cell lung cancer that progressed on radiotherapy plus ipilimumab. Some clones in this sample may be carry-over from other donors' samples. The CDR3 runs from the conserved cysteine through the conserved F or W. D genes are given only for firm matches. The size of a clone is reported for some rows only, either as once, few or many, or as a class for expanded clones.

NA	NA	TRBV7-9	TRBJ1-1	TGTGCCAGCAGCGCTTTCCAGGGTAACACTGAAGCTTTCTTT	CASSAFQGNTEAFF
NA	NA	TRBV5-4	TRBJ2-3	TGTGCCAGCAGCTTGCGGTCGTTCACAGATACGCAGTATTTT	CASSLRSFTDTQYF
NA	NA	TRBV11-2	TRBJ1-5	TGTGCCAGCAGCTTATCCCTCTCGGGCAATCAGCCCCAGCATTTT	CASSLSLSGNQPQHF
NA	NA	TRBV4-3	TRBJ2-7	TGCGCCAGCAGCCAAGATTTGTTCCTCCCGGGGCAGTACTTC	CASSQDLFLPGQYF
NA	NA	TRBV11-2	TRBJ2-7	TGTGCCAGCAGTTATGGTTATCACGAGCAGTACTTC	CASSYGYHEQYF
NA	NA	TRBV6-5	TRBJ2-1	TGTGCCAGCAGCACAGGGTCCTACAATGAGCAGTTCTTC	CASSTGSYNEQFF
NA	once	TRBV9	TRBJ2-2	TGTGCCAGCAGCGCCAACACCGGGGAGCTGTTTTTT	CASSANTGELFF
TRBD2	few	TRBV28	TRBJ2-5	TGTGCCAGCAGCCTCGGGGGGGTCCAAGAGACCCAGTACTTC	CASSLGGVQETQYF
TRBD2	few	TRBV5-6	TRBJ2-1	TGTGCCAGCAGCCTCTCCCCGGGACTAGCGGGGGGGTATCTTGAGCAGTTCTTC	CASSLSPGLAGGYLEQFF
NA	NA	TRBV19	TRBJ1-6	TGTGCCAGTAGTCCACAAAGGGGGGGGAATTCACCCCTCCACTTT	CASSPQRGGNSPLHF
TRBD1	NA	TRBV2	TRBJ2-7	TGTGCCAGCAGTGGGGGACAGGCGGAGTACTTC	CASSGGQAEYF
NA	NA	TRBV27	TRBJ2-2	TGTGCCAGCAGCGGACAGTGGGCCGGGGAGCTGTTTTTT	CASSGQWAGELFF
NA	NA	TRBV7-2	TRBJ1-5	TGTGCCAGCAGCCCAGGGGAAAGCAATCAGCCCCAGCATTTT	CASSPGESNQPQHF
NA	NA	TRBV7-2	TRBJ1-6	TGTGCCAGCAGCTTAAATTCAGGGTTACCCCTCCACTTT	CASSLNSGLPLHF
NA	NA	TRBV20-1	TRBJ1-5	TGCAGTGTGGGGAACAATCAGCCCCAGCATTTT	CSVGNNQPQHF
NA	NA	TRBV7-8	TRBJ1-2	TGTGCCAGCAGCCCTACAGGGTTGGATGGCTACACCTTC	CASSPTGLDGYTF
NA	once	TRBV5-1	TRBJ2-1	TGCGCCAGCAGCTCCGGGCCTATTTACAATGAGCAGTTCTTC	CASSSGPIYNEQFF
NA	few	TRBV7-3	TRBJ1-1	TGTGCCAGCAGCTTTGGGGAGACCACTGAAGCTTTCTTT	CASSFGETTEAFF
NA	NA	TRBV19	TRBJ2-5	TGTGCCAGTAGTATAGACCCACGGGCGATCCAAGAGACCCAGTACTTC	CASSIDPRAIQETQYF